Detailed here is one T cell receptor (beta chain). The authors ran a second PCR of about 6 to 11 cycles using a sample-barcoded 5' primer and a J-beta primer mix. Via MiXCR, TCRdb re-called the 5' RACE reads, giving one row per CDR3 protein. Here the sample spans roughly 800,000 distinct CDR3 sequences, 58% being singletons. The data were obtained in a study of blood T cells in healthy people across ages. Looked up from germline, CDR1 is SQVTM and CDR2 is ANQGSEA. V shed 6 bases and J 3 bases; nucleotides not matched to a gene: 6. The CDR3 is 14 amino acids. The chain employs TRBV29-1 and TRBJ2-7, with 12 bases matching TRBD2. Material: blood. This receptor was obtained from a man younger than 40 in good health. DNA for the CDR3: TGCAGCGTCAAACCGGGACTAGCGGGCTACGAGCAGTACTTC. It specifies CSVKPGLAGYEQYF.